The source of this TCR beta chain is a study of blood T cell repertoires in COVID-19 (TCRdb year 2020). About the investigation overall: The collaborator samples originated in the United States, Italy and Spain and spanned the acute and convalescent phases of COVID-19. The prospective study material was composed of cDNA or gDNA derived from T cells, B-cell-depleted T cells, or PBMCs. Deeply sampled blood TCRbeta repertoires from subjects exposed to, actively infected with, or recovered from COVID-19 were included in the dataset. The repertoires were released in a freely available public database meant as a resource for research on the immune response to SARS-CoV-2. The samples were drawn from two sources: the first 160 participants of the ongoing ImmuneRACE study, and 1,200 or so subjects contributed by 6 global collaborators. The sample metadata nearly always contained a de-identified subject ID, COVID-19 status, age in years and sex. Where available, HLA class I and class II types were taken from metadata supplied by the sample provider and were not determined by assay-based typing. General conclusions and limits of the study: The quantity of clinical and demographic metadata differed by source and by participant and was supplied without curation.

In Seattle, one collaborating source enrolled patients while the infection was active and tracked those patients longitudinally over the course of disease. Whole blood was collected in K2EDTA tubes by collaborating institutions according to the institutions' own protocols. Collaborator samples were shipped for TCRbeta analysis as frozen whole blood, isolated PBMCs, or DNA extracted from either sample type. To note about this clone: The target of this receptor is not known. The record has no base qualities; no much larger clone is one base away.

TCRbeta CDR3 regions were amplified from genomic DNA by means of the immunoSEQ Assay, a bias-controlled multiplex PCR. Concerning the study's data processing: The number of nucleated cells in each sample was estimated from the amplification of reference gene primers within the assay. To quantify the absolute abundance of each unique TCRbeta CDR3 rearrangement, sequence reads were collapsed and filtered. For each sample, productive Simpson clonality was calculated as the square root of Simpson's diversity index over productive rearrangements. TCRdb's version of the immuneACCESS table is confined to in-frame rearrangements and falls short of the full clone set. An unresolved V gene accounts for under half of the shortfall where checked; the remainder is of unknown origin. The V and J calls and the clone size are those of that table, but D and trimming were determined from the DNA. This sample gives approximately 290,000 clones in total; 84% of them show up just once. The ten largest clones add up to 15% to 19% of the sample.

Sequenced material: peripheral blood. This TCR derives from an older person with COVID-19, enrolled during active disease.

This receptor carries the CDR3 CASTELAEETQYF. The DNA reads as follows: TGTGCCAGCACGGAACTAGCAGAAGAGACCCAGTACTTC. The receptor chain draws on TRBV6-5 and TRBJ2-5; TRBD2 is a possible D gene, resting on 6 matching bases. Based on the germline V gene, the CDR1 and CDR2 sequences are MNHEY and SVGAGI. The CDR3 runs 13 amino acids, cysteine and phenylalanine included. Left in the record is the CDR3 DNA by itself, 39 bases read in frame from the first base. The trim is 7 bases for V and 3 bases for J, with a gap of 12 bases between the germline ends.